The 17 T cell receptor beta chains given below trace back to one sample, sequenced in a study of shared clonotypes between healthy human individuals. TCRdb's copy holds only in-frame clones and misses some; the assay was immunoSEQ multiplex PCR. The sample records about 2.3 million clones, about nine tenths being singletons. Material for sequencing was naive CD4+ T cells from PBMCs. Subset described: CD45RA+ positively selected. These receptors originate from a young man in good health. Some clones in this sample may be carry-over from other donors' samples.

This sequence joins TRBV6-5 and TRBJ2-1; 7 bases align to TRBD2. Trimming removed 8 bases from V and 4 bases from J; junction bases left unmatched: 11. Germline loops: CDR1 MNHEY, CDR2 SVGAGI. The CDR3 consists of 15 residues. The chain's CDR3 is CASQEGGRVYNEQFF. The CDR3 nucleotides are TGTGCCAGCCAGGAGGGAGGGCGGGTTTACAATGAGCAGTTCTTC.

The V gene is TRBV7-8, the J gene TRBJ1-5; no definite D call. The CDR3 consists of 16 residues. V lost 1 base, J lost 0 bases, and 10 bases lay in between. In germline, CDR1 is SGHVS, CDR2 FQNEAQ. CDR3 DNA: TGTGCCAGCAGCTTAGTTCCAGGTTCTAGCAATCAGCCCCAGCATTTT. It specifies CASSLVPGSSNQPQHF. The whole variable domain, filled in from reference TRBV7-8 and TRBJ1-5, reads GAGVSQSPRYKVAKRGQDVALRCDPISGHVSLFWYQQALGQGPEFLTYFQNEAQLDKSGLPSDRFFAERPEGSVSTLKIQRTQQEDSAVYLCASSLVPGSSNQPQHFGDGTRLSIL.

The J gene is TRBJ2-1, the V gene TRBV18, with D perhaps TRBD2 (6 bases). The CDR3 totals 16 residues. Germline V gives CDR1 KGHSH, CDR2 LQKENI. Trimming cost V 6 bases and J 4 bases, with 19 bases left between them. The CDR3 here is CASSPLGQAGYNEQFF. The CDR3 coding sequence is TGTGCCAGCTCGCCCCTAGGGCAGGCGGGGTACAATGAGCAGTTCTTC. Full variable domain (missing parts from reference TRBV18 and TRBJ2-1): NAGVMQNPRHLVRRRGQEARLRCSPMKGHSHVYWYRQLPEEGLKFMVYLQKENIIDESGMPKERFSAEFPKEGPSILRIQQVVRGDSAAYFCASSPLGQAGYNEQFFGPGTRLTVL.

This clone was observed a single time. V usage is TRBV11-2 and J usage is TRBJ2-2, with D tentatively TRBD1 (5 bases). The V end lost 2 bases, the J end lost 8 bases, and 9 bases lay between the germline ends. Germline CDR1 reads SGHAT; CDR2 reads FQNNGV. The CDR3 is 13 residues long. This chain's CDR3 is CASSLTGTGELFF. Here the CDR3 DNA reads TGTGCCAGCAGCTTAACAGGAACAGGGGAGCTGTTTTTT.

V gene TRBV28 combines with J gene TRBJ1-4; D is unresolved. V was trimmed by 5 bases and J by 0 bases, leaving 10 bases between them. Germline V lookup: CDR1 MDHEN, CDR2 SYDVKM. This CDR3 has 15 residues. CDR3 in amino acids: CASSAHSSTNEKLFF. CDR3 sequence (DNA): TGTGCCAGCAGTGCCCACAGCTCAACTAATGAAAAACTGTTTTTT.

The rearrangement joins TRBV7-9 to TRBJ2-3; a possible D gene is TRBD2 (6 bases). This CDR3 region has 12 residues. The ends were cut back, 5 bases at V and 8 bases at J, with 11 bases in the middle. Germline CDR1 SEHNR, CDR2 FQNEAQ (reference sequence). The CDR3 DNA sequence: TGTGCCAGCAGCGCGGGACTCTTTACGCAGTATTTT. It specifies CASSAGLFTQYF.

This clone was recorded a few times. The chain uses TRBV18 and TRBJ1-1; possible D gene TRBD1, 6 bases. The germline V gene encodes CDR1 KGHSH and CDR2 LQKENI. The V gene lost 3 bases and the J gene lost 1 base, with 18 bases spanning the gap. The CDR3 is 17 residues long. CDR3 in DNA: TGTGCCAGCTCACCTAATACAGGGATTTTGTCGAACACTGAAGCTTTCTTT. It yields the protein CASSPNTGILSNTEAFF.

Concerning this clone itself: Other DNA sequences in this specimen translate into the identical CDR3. The CDR3 loop reads CASSYRQGVYGYTF. The CDR3 bases are TGTGCCAGCAGTTACCGACAGGGGGTCTATGGCTACACCTTC. The rearrangement joins TRBV6-5 to TRBJ1-2, with 9 bases matching TRBD1. The trim removed 2 bases at V and 4 bases at J, leaving 2 bases unmatched. This CDR3 spans 14 amino acids. Per the germline V gene, CDR1 is MNHEY and CDR2 is SVGAGI.

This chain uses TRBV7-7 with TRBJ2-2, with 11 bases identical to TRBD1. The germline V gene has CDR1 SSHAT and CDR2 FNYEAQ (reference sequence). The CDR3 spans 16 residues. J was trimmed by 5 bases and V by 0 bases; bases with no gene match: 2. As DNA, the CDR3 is TGTGCCAGCAGCTTAGCCGGGACAGGGGGGACCGGGGAGCTGTTTTTT. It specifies CASSLAGTGGTGELFF.

This chain's CDR3 is CASRRDRDRPRQLAQYF. The CDR3 DNA reads as TGTGCCAGCAGAAGAGACCGGGACAGGCCGCGGCAGCTGGCCCAGTACTTC. The chain couples TRBV2 to TRBJ2-5; TRBD1 aligns across 8 bases. Germline lookup yields CDR1 SNHLY and CDR2 FYNNEI. The CDR3 loop spans 17 amino acids. V was clipped by 6 bases and J by 9 bases; unmatched bases: 21.

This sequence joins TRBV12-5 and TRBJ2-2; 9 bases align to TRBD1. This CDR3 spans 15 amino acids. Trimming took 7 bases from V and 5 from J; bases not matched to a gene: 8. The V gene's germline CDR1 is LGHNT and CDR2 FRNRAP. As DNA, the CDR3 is TGTGCTAGTGCCTCCCGACAGGGGGTAACCGGGGAGCTGTTTTTT. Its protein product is CASASRQGVTGELFF.

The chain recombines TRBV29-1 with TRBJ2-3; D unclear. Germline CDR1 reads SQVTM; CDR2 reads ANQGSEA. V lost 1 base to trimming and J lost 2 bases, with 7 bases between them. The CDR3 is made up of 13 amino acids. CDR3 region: CSVEGLFTDTQYF. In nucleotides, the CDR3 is TGCAGCGTTGAAGGGCTATTCACAGATACGCAGTATTTT.

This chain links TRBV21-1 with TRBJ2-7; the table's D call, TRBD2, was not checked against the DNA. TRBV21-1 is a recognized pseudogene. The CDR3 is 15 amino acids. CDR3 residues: CASSPPSRGVYEQYF. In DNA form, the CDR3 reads TGTGCCAGCAGCCCACCCTCCCGGGGTGTCTACGAGCAGTACTTC.

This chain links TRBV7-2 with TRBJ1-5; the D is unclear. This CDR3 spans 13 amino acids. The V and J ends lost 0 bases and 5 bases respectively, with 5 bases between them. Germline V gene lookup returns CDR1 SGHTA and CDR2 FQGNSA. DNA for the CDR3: TGTGCCAGCAGCTTAGCGGCGGATCAGCCCCAGCATTTT. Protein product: CASSLAADQPQHF.

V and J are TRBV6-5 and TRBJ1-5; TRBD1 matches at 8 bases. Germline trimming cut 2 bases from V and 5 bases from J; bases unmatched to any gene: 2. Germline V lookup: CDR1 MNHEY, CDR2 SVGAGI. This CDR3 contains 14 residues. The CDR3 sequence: CASSYTGGYQPQHF. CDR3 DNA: TGTGCCAGCAGTTACACAGGGGGTTATCAGCCCCAGCATTTT.

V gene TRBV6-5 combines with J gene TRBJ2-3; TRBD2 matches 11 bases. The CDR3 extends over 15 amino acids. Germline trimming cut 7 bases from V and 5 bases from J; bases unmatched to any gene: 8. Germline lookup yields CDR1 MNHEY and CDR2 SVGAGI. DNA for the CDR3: TGTGCCAGCACCATAGCGGGAGGGCCGAGAGATACGCAGTATTTT. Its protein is CASTIAGGPRDTQYF.

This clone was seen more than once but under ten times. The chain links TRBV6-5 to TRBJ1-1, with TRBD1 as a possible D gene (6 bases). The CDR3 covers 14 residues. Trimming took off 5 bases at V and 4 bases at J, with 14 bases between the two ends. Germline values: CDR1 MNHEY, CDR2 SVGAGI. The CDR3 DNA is TGTGCCAGCAGTCCCGGCGGGGGGCGCACTGAAGCTTTCTTT. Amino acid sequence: CASSPGGGRTEAFF.